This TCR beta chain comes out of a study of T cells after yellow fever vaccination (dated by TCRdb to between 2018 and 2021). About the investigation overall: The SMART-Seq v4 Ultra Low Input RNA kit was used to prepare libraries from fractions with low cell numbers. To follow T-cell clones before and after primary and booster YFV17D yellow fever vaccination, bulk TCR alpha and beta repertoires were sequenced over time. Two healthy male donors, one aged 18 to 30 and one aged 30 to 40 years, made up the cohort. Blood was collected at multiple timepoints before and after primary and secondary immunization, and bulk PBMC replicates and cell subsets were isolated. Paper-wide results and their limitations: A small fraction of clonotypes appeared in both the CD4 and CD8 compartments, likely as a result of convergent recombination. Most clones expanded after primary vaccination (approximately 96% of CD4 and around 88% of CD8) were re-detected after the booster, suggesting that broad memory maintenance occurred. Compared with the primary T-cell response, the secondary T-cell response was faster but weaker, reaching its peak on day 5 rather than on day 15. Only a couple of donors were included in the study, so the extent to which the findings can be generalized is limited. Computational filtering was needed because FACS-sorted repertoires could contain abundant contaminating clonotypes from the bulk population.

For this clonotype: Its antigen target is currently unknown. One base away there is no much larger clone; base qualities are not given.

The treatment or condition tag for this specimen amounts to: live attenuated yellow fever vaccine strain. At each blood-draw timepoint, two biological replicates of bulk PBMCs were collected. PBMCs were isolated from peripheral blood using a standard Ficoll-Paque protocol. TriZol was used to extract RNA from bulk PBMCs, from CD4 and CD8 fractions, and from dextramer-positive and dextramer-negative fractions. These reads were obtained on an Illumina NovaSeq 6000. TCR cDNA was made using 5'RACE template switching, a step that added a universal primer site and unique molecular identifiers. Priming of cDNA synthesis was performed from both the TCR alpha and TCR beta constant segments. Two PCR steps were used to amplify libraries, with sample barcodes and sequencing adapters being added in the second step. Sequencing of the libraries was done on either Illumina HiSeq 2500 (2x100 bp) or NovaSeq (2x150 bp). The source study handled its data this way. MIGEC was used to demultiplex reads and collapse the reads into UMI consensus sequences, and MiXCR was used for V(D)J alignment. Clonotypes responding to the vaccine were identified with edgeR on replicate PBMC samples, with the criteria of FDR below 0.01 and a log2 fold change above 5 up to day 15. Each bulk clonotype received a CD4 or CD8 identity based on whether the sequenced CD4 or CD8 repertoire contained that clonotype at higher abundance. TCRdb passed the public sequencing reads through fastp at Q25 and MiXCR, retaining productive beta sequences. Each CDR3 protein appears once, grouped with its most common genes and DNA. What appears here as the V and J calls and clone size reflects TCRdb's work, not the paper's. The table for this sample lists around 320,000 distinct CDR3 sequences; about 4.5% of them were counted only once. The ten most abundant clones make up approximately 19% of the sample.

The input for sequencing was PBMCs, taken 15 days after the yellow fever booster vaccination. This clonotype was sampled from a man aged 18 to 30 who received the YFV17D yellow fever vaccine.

CDR3 loop: CASSHGFTDTQYF. The sequence in DNA is TGTGCCAGCAGCCACGGCTTCACAGATACGCAGTATTTT. The sequence is built from TRBV11-1 and TRBJ2-3, with no reliable assignment of the D segment. The CDR3 goes from the cysteine to the phenylalanine over 13 residues. The only DNA kept is the CDR3, 39 bases in frame from the first base. Cut back by 5 bases and 2 bases, the V and J ends lie 8 bases apart. The germline V gene (reference sequence) gives CDR1 as SGHAT and CDR2 as FQDESV.